A selection of T cell receptor beta chains follows, all from one sample in a study of blood T cell repertoires in COVID-19. The protocol was immunoSEQ multiplex PCR, while the TCRdb copy is restricted to in-frame clones and leaves out a portion. Here the sample spans about 210,000 clones, 84% being singletons. Source material: PBMCs or T cells enriched from blood (not recorded which). Every receptor here comes from a woman aged 25 to 45 who had been exposed to COVID-19. The CDR3 runs from the conserved cysteine through the conserved F or W. D genes are given only for firm matches. The size entry is marked missing in some rows and otherwise reads once, few, many or a size class.

TRBD2,TRBV10-3,TRBJ2-1,.,CAISGTSGGGEQFF,TGTGCCATCAGCGGGACTAGCGGGGGGGGTGAGCAGTTCTTC
.,TRBV3-1/TRBV3-2,TRBJ1-5,.,CASSLDGASNQPQHF,TGTGCCAGCAGTCTTGATGGGGCCAGCAATCAGCCCCAGCATTTT
.,TRBV3-1/TRBV3-2,TRBJ2-2,.,CASSQTNTGELFF,TGTGCCAGCAGCCAGACAAACACCGGGGAGCTGTTTTTT
TRBD2,TRBV6-5,TRBJ2-5,.,CASSSTSGRKETQYF,TGTGCCAGCAGTTCAACTAGCGGGAGGAAAGAGACCCAGTACTTC
TRBD1,TRBV7-8,TRBJ1-2,.,CASSLATGVHGYTF,TGTGCCAGCAGCTTAGCAACAGGGGTTCATGGCTACACCTTC
.,TRBV24-1,TRBJ2-3,.,CATSDLPRGGQGADTQYF,TGTGCCACCAGTGATTTGCCCCGCGGAGGGCAGGGGGCAGATACGCAGTATTTT
.,TRBV7-9,TRBJ2-1,.,CASSHPLISYEQFF,TGTGCCAGCAGCCACCCCCTCATAAGCTATGAGCAGTTCTTC
TRBD1,TRBV7-7,TRBJ2-1,once,CASSSRTGDNEQFF,TGTGCCAGCAGCTCCCGGACAGGGGACAATGAGCAGTTCTTC
.,TRBV18,TRBJ1-4,.,CASSPDGSTNEKLFF,TGTGCCAGCTCACCCGACGGGTCAACAAATGAAAAACTGTTTTTT
.,TRBV12-2,TRBJ1-1,.,CASRRPGHEAFF,TGTGCAAGTCGCCGCCCAGGACATGAAGCTTTCTTT
.,TRBV3-1/TRBV3-2,TRBJ2-2,.,CASSPSYTGELFF,TGTGCCAGCAGTCCGAGCTACACCGGGGAGCTGTTTTTT
.,TRBV14,TRBJ1-2,.,CASSQDFGDYGYTF,TGTGCCAGCAGCCAAGATTTCGGGGACTATGGCTACACCTTC
.,TRBV5-6,TRBJ1-5,few,CASSLLGEGDIYNQPQHF,TGTGCCAGCAGCTTGTTGGGGGAGGGGGATATCTACAATCAGCCCCAGCATTTT
.,TRBV4-1,TRBJ1-3,.,CASSQDQAANTIYF,TGCGCCAGCAGCCAAGACCAGGCCGCAAACACCATATATTTT
TRBD1,TRBV30,TRBJ1-3,.,CAWGTGRSGNTIYF,TGTGCCTGGGGGACAGGGCGATCGGGAAACACCATATATTTT
TRBD1,TRBV9,TRBJ1-2,.,CASSPPGTGNPSYGYTF,TGTGCCAGCAGCCCCCCCGGGACAGGGAATCCTTCCTATGGCTACACCTTC
TRBD1,TRBV27,TRBJ1-6,.,CASRQQGKTSPLHF,TGTGCCAGCAGGCAACAGGGGAAGACGTCACCCCTCCACTTT
.,TRBV28,TRBJ2-5,.,CASREGLGTQYF,TGTGCCAGCAGGGAGGGGTTGGGGACCCAGTACTTC
TRBD1,TRBV19,TRBJ1-5,.,CASSTGQGMAGNQPQHF,TGTGCCAGTAGTACAGGACAGGGGATGGCGGGCAATCAGCCCCAGCATTTT
.,TRBV9,TRBJ1-5,.,CASSPDGGNQPQHF,TGTGCCAGCAGCCCGGACGGGGGCAATCAGCCCCAGCATTTT